Shown below are 31 T cell receptor beta chains from a single sample sequenced in a study of molecular identifiers for immune sequencing clone quantification. TCRdb recomputed calls from the PCR reads with MiXCR, one row per CDR3 protein. The sample consists of 460,000 or so distinct CDR3 sequences, roughly 23% of them appearing once. The sequenced material came from naive CD8+ T cells from blood, with Jurkat cell RNA spiked in. Stated subset: FACS-sorted CD8+CD4-CCR7+CD45RA+ naive T cells. The receptors here all came from a human donor in good health. Some libraries in this study had Jurkat cell RNA spiked in.

Details on this clonotype: A read error may explain this, as a much larger clone is one base away. This chain links TRBV5-6 with TRBJ1-2, with a weak D call TRBD1 (5 bases). Per germline, CDR1 SGHDT and CDR2 YYEEEE. The CDR3 loop spans 11 amino acids. Trimming removed 4 bases from V and 4 bases from J, with 5 bases in between. The CDR3 here is CASSGAYGYTF. CDR3 coding DNA: TGTGCCAGCAGCGGGGCCTATGGCTACACCTTC.

In nucleotides, the CDR3 is TGCGCCTGCTTAATGAAGGGAATCTCCTACGAGCAGTACTTC. This encodes CACLMKGISYEQYF. This sequence joins TRBV10-1 and TRBJ2-7; D is unresolved. With 11 bases removed from V and 0 bases from J, the gap between germline ends came to 17 bases. Germline CDR1 and CDR2: WNHNN and SYGVQD (reference sequence). The CDR3 is 14 amino acids.

V usage is TRBV19 and J usage is TRBJ2-1, with 10 bases lining up with TRBD2. Germline CDR1 and CDR2: LNHDA and SQIVND (reference sequence). J lost 5 bases, V lost 3 bases, and 1 base had no gene match. This CDR3 is built from 14 residues. The CDR3 sequence: CASSITSGNNEQFF. DNA for the CDR3: TGTGCCAGTAGTATTACTAGCGGGAACAATGAGCAGTTCTTC.

In regard to this clonotype: At one end, the junction sequence differs from germline, possibly due to a read error. The J gene is TRBJ2-7, the V gene TRBV5-6; 7 bases align to TRBD1. Germline CDR1 reads SGHDT; CDR2 reads YYEEEE. The CDR3 extends over 16 amino acids. The CDR3 loop is CASSTPRGDSSHEQYF. The CDR3 DNA is TGTGCCAGCAGCACCCCCCGAGGGGACAGCTCCCACGAGCAGTACTTC.

This clonotype has more than one count but fewer than ten. The gene calls are TRBV4-1 and TRBJ2-3, with 7 bases identical to TRBD1. Germline CDR1 reads MGHRA; CDR2 reads YSYEKL. Trimming removed 9 bases from V and 5 bases from J; junction bases left unmatched: 8. CDR3 length equals 13 residues. The CDR3 DNA reads TGCGCCAGTACTGGGACAGATTTAGATACGCAGTATTTT. It specifies CASTGTDLDTQYF.

The table lists this clonotype with many counts. The genes are TRBV4-1 and TRBJ2-7; 9 positions match TRBD1. The CDR3 extends over 15 amino acids. Trimming cost V 1 base and J 3 bases; bases outside gene matches: 4. Looked up from germline, CDR1 is MGHRA and CDR2 is YSYEKL. This CDR3 reads CASSQVATGGYEQYF. In nucleotides, the CDR3 is TGCGCCAGCAGCCAAGTAGCGACAGGGGGCTACGAGCAGTACTTC.

This clonotype was observed a handful of times. The chain recombines TRBV19 with TRBJ2-2, with a possible D match to TRBD1 (6 bases). This CDR3 contains 15 residues. The germline V gene encodes CDR1 LNHDA and CDR2 SQIVND (reference sequence). V was trimmed by 4 bases and J by 3 bases, leaving 12 bases between them. The CDR3 DNA follows: TGTGCCAGTAGTAGAGGGCAGGGGCACACCGGGGAGCTGTTTTTT. This codes for CASSRGQGHTGELFF.

On this clonotype: Just one base apart from a much larger clone, this may be a read error. The genes are TRBV20-1 and TRBJ2-7; D could derive from TRBD1 or TRBD2 (5 bases each). Germline V gene data show CDR1 as DFQATT and CDR2 as SNEGSKA (reference sequence). Trimming shortened V by 6 bases and J by 2 bases, and 17 bases separated the two germline ends. This CDR3 has 14 amino acids. Here the CDR3 DNA reads TGCAGTGCAATCCCGCTGGGGGAAGCCTACGAGCAGTACTTC. Its protein product is CSAIPLGEAYEQYF.

This clonotype has a count of ten or more. The V call is TRBV7-8, the J call TRBJ2-7, with unresolved D. The germline V and J ends were trimmed by 5 bases and 4 bases, with 15 bases remaining between them. CDR3 size: 14 residues. Germline V gene data show CDR1 as SGHVS and CDR2 as FQNEAQ. The CDR3 is CASSPRVGLYEQYF. CDR3 sequence (DNA): TGTGCCAGCAGCCCCCGGGTGGGGTTGTACGAGCAGTACTTC.

This clonotype was detected a few times. V and J are TRBV19 and TRBJ2-7, with D maybe TRBD2 (6 bases). Germline V CDR1 and CDR2: LNHDA, SQIVND (reference sequence). CDR3 length: 13 residues. V dropped 3 bases and J dropped 6 bases, with 12 bases sitting between them. CDR3 bases: TGTGCCAGTAGTATGGCCGGGGGTGGCGAGCAGTACTTC. The encoded protein is CASSMAGGGEQYF. The variable domain in full, completed from reference TRBV19 and TRBJ2-7, reads DGGITQSPKYLFRKEGQNVTLSCEQNLNHDAMYWYRQDPGQGLRLIYYSQIVNDFQKGDIAEGYSVSREKKESFPLTVTSAQKNPTAFYLCASSMAGGGEQYFGPGTRLTVT.

In this sample, this clonotype turned up a few times. This chain uses TRBV20-1 with TRBJ2-1, with a possible D match to TRBD2 (6 bases). Germline V gene data show CDR1 as DFQATT and CDR2 as SNEGSKA (reference sequence). The CDR3 totals 16 residues. The V and J ends lost 7 bases and 6 bases respectively, with 25 bases between them. This CDR3 is CSVRGSRRAAINEQFF. The CDR3 DNA is TGCAGTGTGCGGGGCTCCCGGAGGGCCGCCATCAATGAGCAGTTCTTC.

The V gene is TRBV27, the J gene TRBJ1-5; D possibly corresponds to TRBD1 (5 bases). The CDR3 is 18 amino acids. CDR1 is MNHEY, CDR2 SMNVEV, per germline (reference sequence). Trimming shortened V by 1 base and J by 2 bases, and 18 bases separated the two germline ends. The CDR3 sequence is CASSLYPPDIYGNQPQHF. Here the CDR3 DNA reads TGTGCCAGCAGTTTATACCCTCCGGACATATACGGCAATCAGCCCCAGCATTTT.

This clonotype showed up just a few times. The chain is built from TRBV11-3 and TRBJ2-2; 10 bases fit TRBD2. The CDR3 runs 16 residues. Losses at the gene ends were 5 bases for V and 4 bases for J; bases not matched to a gene: 7. Germline-derived CDR1 and CDR2 are SGHNT and YENEEA. The chain's CDR3 is CASSPGLAASTGELFF. The CDR3 DNA sequence: TGTGCCAGCAGCCCCGGACTAGCGGCGAGCACCGGGGAGCTGTTTTTT.

The table lists this clonotype with many counts. Here the CDR3 reads CASSRLATDTQYF. The CDR3 DNA sequence: TGTGCCAGTAGTAGACTGGCAACAGATACGCAGTATTTT. The V and J genes are TRBV19 and TRBJ2-3; no definite D call. The V and J ends lost 4 bases and 3 bases respectively, with 8 bases between them. This CDR3 contains 13 residues. Germline loops: CDR1 LNHDA, CDR2 SQIVND (reference sequence).

This clonotype was detected many times. The CDR3 coding sequence is TGCAGTGCTCCGACCCGACCTCATGGGGCGGCCTTGTACCAAGAGACCCAGTACTTC. Protein: CSAPTRPHGAALYQETQYF. The chain carries TRBV20-1 and TRBJ2-5, with D maybe TRBD1 (5 bases). The germline V gene encodes CDR1 DFQATT and CDR2 SNEGSKA (reference sequence). The V end lost 5 bases, the J end lost 0 bases, and 28 bases lay between the germline ends. This CDR3 is built from 19 residues.

This clonotype was counted a few times. The chain recombines TRBV4-3 with TRBJ2-2, with a weak D call TRBD2 (5 bases). Trimming took 5 bases from V and 0 from J, leaving 10 bases between them. CDR3 length: 15 amino acids. CDR1 and CDR2 from the germline V gene are LGHNA and YSLEER. As DNA, the CDR3 is TGCGCCAGCAGCTTCGGACTCCCGAACACCGGGGAGCTGTTTTTT. Its protein is CASSFGLPNTGELFF.

This clonotype was recorded a few times. The chain carries TRBV27 and TRBJ2-3; 7 bases agree with TRBD2. Germline values: CDR1 MNHEY, CDR2 SMNVEV (reference sequence). This CDR3 spans 14 amino acids. The J segment lost 2 bases and the V segment lost 9 bases, leaving 8 bases of the junction unmatched. CDR3 bases: TGTGCCAGTACAACTAGCGCCACCACAGATACGCAGTATTTT. Translating gives CASTTSATTDTQYF.

This chain joins TRBV7-9 and TRBJ2-1; 9 bases match TRBD1. The CDR3 length is 15 residues. V was pared by 8 bases and J by 4 bases, with 9 bases of the junction left unmatched. Germline V CDR1 and CDR2: SEHNR, FQNEAQ (reference sequence). The CDR3 is CASGRTGGLYNEQFF. As DNA, the CDR3 is TGTGCCAGCGGCCGAACAGGGGGCCTTTACAATGAGCAGTTCTTC.

The rearrangement joins TRBV6-2 or TRBV6-3 to TRBJ2-1, with 10 bases fitting TRBD2. Germline assignment: CDR1 MNHEY and CDR2 SVGEGT. J lost 10 bases, V lost 6 bases, and 9 bases had no gene match. The CDR3 contains 14 residues. The CDR3 DNA follows: TGTGCCAGCAGAGAGCGGGGGGGCGCCTCGGAGCAGTTCTTC. Amino acid sequence: CASRERGGASEQFF.

Turning to this clonotype: A much larger clone differs from this one at a single base, so this may be a read error. The chain recombines TRBV12-3 or TRBV12-4 with TRBJ2-3, with a tentative D call TRBD1 (5 bases). CDR3 length: 12 amino acids. The CDR3 here is CASTPGQDAQYF. Here the CDR3 DNA reads TGTGCCAGCACTCCAGGGCAAGATGCGCAGTATTTT.

V gene TRBV19 combines with J gene TRBJ2-3; D unclear. Germline V gene sequence: CDR1 LNHDA, CDR2 SQIVND (reference sequence). V shed 3 bases and J shed 6 bases, with 10 bases lying between them. This CDR3 has 13 amino acids. CDR3: CASSIYASDTQYF. In nucleotides, the CDR3 is TGTGCCAGTAGTATCTACGCGAGCGATACGCAGTATTTT.

Concerning this clonotype: Since a much larger clone is just one base distant, this may be a read error. V is TRBV24-1 and J is TRBJ2-1; D unresolved. This CDR3 is 15 amino acids long. V was trimmed by 3 bases and J by 5 bases, leaving 13 bases between them. Germline CDR1 is KGHDR and CDR2 is SFDVKD. Here the CDR3 DNA reads TGTGCCACCAGTGATCCCGATATAGCCCACAATGAGCAGTTCTTC. It encodes CATSDPDIAHNEQFF.

The V gene is TRBV7-9, the J gene TRBJ1-6; possibly TRBD1 for D (5 bases). The CDR3 has 15 amino acids. CDR1 and CDR2 from the germline V gene are SEHNR and FQNEAQ (reference sequence). Trimming took off 5 bases at V and 10 bases at J, with 18 bases between the two ends. Written as DNA, the CDR3 is TGTGCCAGCAGCCCGCCACGCACCCGGGGGTCACCCCTCCACTTT. Translation gives CASSPPRTRGSPLHF.

This clonotype occurred many times. J is TRBJ2-7 and V is TRBV29-1; perhaps TRBD1 as D (6 bases). V lost 7 bases and J 4 bases, leaving 17 bases between the germline ends. CDR1 and CDR2 from the germline V gene are SQVTM and ANQGSEA. CDR3 size: 13 residues. The CDR3 DNA reads as TGCAGCGCCCTATCGCAGGGGCCTTACGAGCAGTACTTC. Its translation is CSALSQGPYEQYF.

This clonotype has ten or more counts. The rearrangement joins TRBV2 to TRBJ1-5, with D perhaps TRBD1 (6 bases). Trimming shortened V by 6 bases and J by 10 bases, and 19 bases separated the two germline ends. The CDR3 length is 14 residues. Germline V CDR1 and CDR2: SNHLY, FYNNEI. The chain's CDR3 is CASSVTGDIRPQHF. In nucleotides, the CDR3 is TGTGCCAGCAGCGTGACAGGAGATATCAGACCCCAGCATTTT.

This clonotype came up many times. This chain links TRBV7-2 with TRBJ2-5; 13 nucleotides match TRBD2. In germline, CDR1 is SGHTA, CDR2 FQGNSA. V lost 1 base to trimming and J lost 4 bases; unmatched junction nucleotides: 0. The CDR3 contains 15 residues. The CDR3 sequence: CASSLGLAGGETQYF. CDR3 coding DNA: TGTGCCAGCAGCTTAGGACTAGCGGGAGGAGAGACCCAGTACTTC.

The genes are TRBV11-2 and TRBJ1-1; the D is unclear. The CDR3 extends over 12 amino acids. Germline lookup yields CDR1 SGHAT and CDR2 FQNNGV. V gave up 5 bases and J gave up 4 bases, with 8 bases separating them. The chain's CDR3 is CASSHQTTEAFF. The CDR3 DNA follows: TGTGCCAGCAGCCATCAAACCACTGAAGCTTTCTTT. Variable domain in full (rest from reference TRBV11-2 and TRBJ1-1): EAGVAQSPRYKIIEKRQSVAFWCNPISGHATLYWYQQILGQGPKLLIQFQNNGVVDDSQLPKDRFSAERLKGVDSTLKIQPAKLEDSAVYLCASSHQTTEAFFGQGTRLTVV.

The sample holds many counts of this clonotype. The genes are TRBV12-5 and TRBJ1-1; possible D gene TRBD1, 6 bases. The germline CDR1 and CDR2 sequences are LGHNT and FRNRAP. CDR3 length: 13 amino acids. V was shortened by 7 bases and J by 0 bases, with 9 bases between the two germline ends. The CDR3 DNA is TGTGCTAGTGCCCAGGGGATGAACACTGAAGCTTTCTTT. It encodes CASAQGMNTEAFF.

This chain joins TRBV6-2 or TRBV6-3 and TRBJ2-5; possibly TRBD2 for D (5 bases). The CDR3 covers 14 residues. Germline V gene lookup returns CDR1 MNHEY and CDR2 SVGEGT. V shed 6 bases and J shed 4 bases, with 15 bases lying between them. The CDR3 loop is CASSPGLAVETQYF. The CDR3 coding sequence is TGTGCCAGCAGCCCCGGGCTAGCCGTAGAGACCCAGTACTTC.

This clonotype was recorded at least ten times. This chain links TRBV6-2 or TRBV6-3 with TRBJ2-1; 9 nucleotides agree with TRBD2. V was clipped by 3 bases and J by 5 bases; unmatched bases: 5. This CDR3 contains 15 residues. Germline V gene sequence: CDR1 MNHEY, CDR2 SVGEGT. The CDR3 sequence is CASSYFEREDNEQFF. CDR3 DNA: TGTGCCAGCAGTTATTTCGAGCGGGAGGACAATGAGCAGTTCTTC.

V is TRBV2 and J is TRBJ2-7, with D possibly matching TRBD1 (6 bases). This CDR3 is 13 amino acids long. The V gene's germline CDR1 is SNHLY and CDR2 FYNNEI. Trimming took 7 bases from V and 3 from J, leaving 13 bases between them. In DNA, the CDR3 is TGTGCCAGCACCTGGGGGCAGGGCTACGAGCAGTACTTC. This gives the protein CASTWGQGYEQYF.